This TCR beta chain stems from a study of T cell responses to AZD1222 COVID-19 vaccine. Study in general: Pooling covered second doses at about 4 or about 12 weeks. Findings and caveats of the study: Repertoires were sampled only after the peak T cell response. Spike-specific TCR breadth and depth grew following two AZD1222 doses.

Method: immunoSEQ multiplex PCR; TCRdb's copy keeps in-frame clones and lacks some. Of approximately 110,000 clones in the sample, approximately 83% are singletons; the top ten hold roughly 9.9%. In germline, CDR1 is SGHRS, CDR2 YFSETQ. The CDR3 consists of 19 residues. V lost 0 bases and J lost 3; bases outside the gene matches: 14. Concerning this clone itself: What it binds is not known.

The rearrangement links TRBV5-1 to TRBJ2-2; 7 positions match TRBD2. This clonotype was obtained from an adult in good health. The specimen comprised peripheral blood, sampled on day 0 of AZD1222 vaccination. The CDR3 DNA sequence: TGCGCCAGCAGCTTGGCCTTTGGGGGAGGGCCGAGGGACACCGGGGAGCTGTTTTTT. Translating gives CASSLAFGGGPRDTGELFF.